What follows is one T cell receptor (beta chain) and its context. Original processing methods: Reference gene primer amplification yielded estimated nucleated cell counts. Sequenced by immunoSEQ multiplex PCR; TCRdb stores in-frame clones only, minus some. V and J calls and clone size follow that table, whereas D and trimming were derived from the DNA. The table includes approximately 100,000 clones, about 85% detected once. This sample was taken from a study of blood T cell repertoires in COVID-19. For the study at large: Donors in the United States, Italy and Spain gave samples during acute or convalescent COVID-19. The analysed material was cDNA or gDNA that came from T cells, B-cell-depleted T cells, or PBMCs.

The sequencing input was peripheral blood. The TCR originated in a human donor in a cohort sampled during active COVID-19.

The CDR3 bases are TGTGCCAGCAGTGCAGACAGGAGCACCGGGGAGCTGTTTTTT. Translation gives CASSADRSTGELFF. The rearrangement uses TRBV9 and TRBJ2-2; D possibly corresponds to TRBD1 (6 bases). The CDR3 runs 14 residues. Per the germline V gene, CDR1 is SGDLS and CDR2 is YYNGEE. The V end was cut by 5 bases, the J end by 4 bases, with 12 bases between.